This is a list of T cell receptor beta chains from one sample in a study of CD8+CD57+ T cells in acquired aplastic anemia. One entry per CDR3 protein results from TCRdb running MiXCR on the reads. The sample includes about 160,000 distinct CDR3 sequences, around 48% of them seen just once. The sequencing input was sorted CD4+, CD8+, or CD8+CD57+ T cells (not recorded which) from PBMCs. The receptors originated from a human donor with aplastic anemia. CDR3s include the opening cysteine and the closing phenylalanine or tryptophan. Each record gives: D gene, J gene, clone size, V gene, CDR3 DNA, CDR3 protein. A D gene is named only where the DNA matches it firmly. Clone size is shown for a subset of rows, as once, few, many or a class of expanded clone.

D gene: TRBD2
J gene: TRBJ2-1
clone size: few
V gene: TRBV12-5
CDR3 DNA: TGTGCTAGTGGTACCCGAGAGGCGGGAGGGTTTAGCGATGAGCAGTTCTTC
CDR3 protein: CASGTREAGGFSDEQFF

D gene: TRBD1
J gene: TRBJ2-7
clone size: once
V gene: TRBV29-1
CDR3 DNA: TGCAGCCCTGACAGGGGGTACGAGCAGTACTTC
CDR3 protein: CSPDRGYEQYF

D gene: TRBD2
J gene: TRBJ2-7
clone size: NA
V gene: TRBV10-3
CDR3 DNA: TGTGCCAGTAGGAGCGGGACTAGCTCTAGCGAGCAGTACTTC
CDR3 protein: CASRSGTSSSEQYF

D gene: NA
J gene: TRBJ2-7
clone size: many
V gene: TRBV24-1
CDR3 DNA: TGTGCCACCAGTGTCCGGACCGCGGAGGTTTGCGAGCAGTACTTC
CDR3 protein: CATSVRTAEVCEQYF

D gene: NA
J gene: TRBJ2-3
clone size: many
V gene: TRBV5-1
CDR3 DNA: TGCGCCAGCAGCTTACCCCTTGACAGCACAGATACGCAGTATTTT
CDR3 protein: CASSLPLDSTDTQYF

D gene: TRBD1
J gene: TRBJ2-1
clone size: many
V gene: TRBV20-1
CDR3 DNA: TGCAGTGCTCTAGGACAGGGGGGCTACAATGAGCAGTTCTTC
CDR3 protein: CSALGQGGYNEQFF

D gene: NA
J gene: TRBJ1-2
clone size: NA
V gene: TRBV2
CDR3 DNA: TGTGCCAGCAGGATAAACGACGGCTACACCTTC
CDR3 protein: CASRINDGYTF

D gene: NA
J gene: TRBJ1-2
clone size: many
V gene: TRBV6-1
CDR3 DNA: TGTGCCGCACGGGGAGACTATGGCTACACCTTC
CDR3 protein: CAARGDYGYTF

D gene: TRBD2
J gene: TRBJ2-7
clone size: many
V gene: TRBV6-1
CDR3 DNA: TGTGCCAGCAAAGCCGGGACTAGCGTCTTATCCTACGAGCAGTACTTC
CDR3 protein: CASKAGTSVLSYEQYF

D gene: TRBD2
J gene: TRBJ2-1
clone size: NA
V gene: TRBV11-2
CDR3 DNA: TGTGCCAGCAGCGCCTCTAGCGGAGGGAGCTCCTACAATGAGCAGTTCTTC
CDR3 protein: CASSASSGGSSYNEQFF

D gene: NA
J gene: TRBJ2-1
clone size: NA
V gene: TRBV20-1
CDR3 DNA: TGCAGTGCTCCCCGAGGGGCGGTCTGGGAGCAGTTCTTC
CDR3 protein: CSAPRGAVWEQFF

D gene: TRBD1
J gene: TRBJ2-1
clone size: once
V gene: TRBV24-1
CDR3 DNA: TGTGCCACCAGTGGTCCGGCAGGGGGCAGGAATGAGCAGTTCTTC
CDR3 protein: CATSGPAGGRNEQFF

D gene: NA
J gene: TRBJ1-1
clone size: NA
V gene: TRBV6-2/TRBV6-3
CDR3 DNA: TGTGCCAGCACCGGACCAGGCGAAGCTTTCTTT
CDR3 protein: CASTGPGEAFF

D gene: TRBD2
J gene: TRBJ2-7
clone size: many
V gene: TRBV6-1
CDR3 DNA: TGTGCCAGCAGCCCTAGCGGGGTTTACGAGCAGTACTTC
CDR3 protein: CASSPSGVYEQYF

D gene: NA
J gene: TRBJ1-3
clone size: NA
V gene: TRBV9
CDR3 DNA: TGTGCCAGCAGCTTAGAGGTAGAGCACATATATTTT
CDR3 protein: CASSLEVEHIYF

D gene: TRBD2
J gene: TRBJ2-5
clone size: NA
V gene: TRBV9
CDR3 DNA: TGTGCCAGCAGCGTAGCCGCGGGGGGGCGCCAAGAGACCCAGTACTTC
CDR3 protein: CASSVAAGGRQETQYF

D gene: TRBD2
J gene: TRBJ2-7
clone size: many
V gene: TRBV20-1
CDR3 DNA: TGCAGTGCTTCCGGGACTACGGCCTACGAGCAGTACTTC
CDR3 protein: CSASGTTAYEQYF

D gene: TRBD1
J gene: TRBJ1-4
clone size: many
V gene: TRBV9
CDR3 DNA: TGTGCCAGCAGCGTGGGACAGGGAACTAATGAAAAACTGTTTTTT
CDR3 protein: CASSVGQGTNEKLFF

D gene: TRBD2
J gene: TRBJ2-3
clone size: once
V gene: TRBV5-4
CDR3 DNA: TGTGCCAGCAGCTTGGGTCTAGCGGGAGAAGGCGATACGCAGTATTTT
CDR3 protein: CASSLGLAGEGDTQYF

D gene: NA
J gene: TRBJ1-4
clone size: NA
V gene: TRBV11-1
CDR3 DNA: TGTGCCAGCAGCTTAACCCTGCAAAGGGCTGAAGGTGAAAAACTGTTTTTT
CDR3 protein: CASSLTLQRAEGEKLFF

D gene: NA
J gene: TRBJ2-7
clone size: many
V gene: TRBV20-1
CDR3 DNA: TGCAGTGCTAGAGAGACTAGTAAGGGCTACGAGCAGTACTTC
CDR3 protein: CSARETSKGYEQYF

D gene: TRBD2
J gene: TRBJ2-7
clone size: many
V gene: TRBV5-1
CDR3 DNA: TGCGCCAGCAGGATAGGAACTAGCGGGACCTACGAGCAGTACTTC
CDR3 protein: CASRIGTSGTYEQYF

D gene: NA
J gene: TRBJ1-5
clone size: NA
V gene: TRBV20-1
CDR3 DNA: TGCAGTGCTAGAGGACAGGACAATCAGCCCCAGCATTTT
CDR3 protein: CSARGQDNQPQHF

D gene: NA
J gene: TRBJ1-5
clone size: NA
V gene: TRBV27
CDR3 DNA: TGTGCCAGCAGCCACCGGGACAGCAATCAGCCCCAGCATTTT
CDR3 protein: CASSHRDSNQPQHF

D gene: NA
J gene: TRBJ2-2
clone size: NA
V gene: TRBV25-1
CDR3 DNA: TGTGCCAGCAGTGAATTAACAGGTGAAACCGGGGAGCTGTTTTTT
CDR3 protein: CASSELTGETGELFF

D gene: NA
J gene: TRBJ2-5
clone size: NA
V gene: TRBV19
CDR3 DNA: TGTGCCAGTAGTAGGACAGCAGAGACCCAGTACTTC
CDR3 protein: CASSRTAETQYF

D gene: TRBD1
J gene: TRBJ1-6
clone size: many
V gene: TRBV7-9
CDR3 DNA: TGTGCCAGCAGCTTAGGACAGGGACAGGGGGCTGAATCACCCCTCCACTTT
CDR3 protein: CASSLGQGQGAESPLHF

D gene: TRBD2
J gene: TRBJ2-1
clone size: NA
V gene: TRBV24-1
CDR3 DNA: TGTGCCACCAGTCCGTTGAGGGAGGGGACGAATGAGCAGTTCTTC
CDR3 protein: CATSPLREGTNEQFF

D gene: NA
J gene: TRBJ1-4
clone size: NA
V gene: TRBV2
CDR3 DNA: TGTGCCAGCAGCCTAAACCGACCCGACAGGCTAAATGAAAAACTGTTTTTT
CDR3 protein: CASSLNRPDRLNEKLFF

D gene: NA
J gene: TRBJ2-1
clone size: many
V gene: TRBV14
CDR3 DNA: TGTGCCAGCAGCCAAGGACTGACCTTCGGGGAGCAGTTCTTC
CDR3 protein: CASSQGLTFGEQFF

D gene: NA
J gene: TRBJ1-4
clone size: NA
V gene: TRBV30
CDR3 DNA: TGTGCCTGGACAACGGTGGGAAAACTGTTTTTT
CDR3 protein: CAWTTVGKLFF

D gene: NA
J gene: TRBJ2-7
clone size: NA
V gene: TRBV11-1
CDR3 DNA: TGTGCCAGCAGCCCACGCCGACCCGGGGCCTACGAGCAGTACTTC
CDR3 protein: CASSPRRPGAYEQYF

D gene: NA
J gene: TRBJ2-1
clone size: NA
V gene: TRBV12-3/TRBV12-4
CDR3 DNA: TGTGCCAGCAGTTTCATGGGGGCGCGGAATGAGCAGTTCTTC
CDR3 protein: CASSFMGARNEQFF

D gene: NA
J gene: TRBJ2-1
clone size: NA
V gene: TRBV24-1
CDR3 DNA: TGTGCCACCGCCGAAGATAGCAAGACCTACAATGAGCAGTTCTTC
CDR3 protein: CATAEDSKTYNEQFF

D gene: NA
J gene: TRBJ2-7
clone size: NA
V gene: TRBV24-1
CDR3 DNA: TGTGCCACCAGTGGCCTGGACAGCCGTCACGAGCAGTACTTC
CDR3 protein: CATSGLDSRHEQYF

D gene: NA
J gene: TRBJ1-1
clone size: many
V gene: TRBV6-1
CDR3 DNA: TGTGCCAGCAGTGAGAACACTGAAGCTTTCTTT
CDR3 protein: CASSENTEAFF

D gene: NA
J gene: TRBJ1-1
clone size: once
V gene: TRBV25-1
CDR3 DNA: TGTGCCAGCACTCGGCAGGGCGATGGCACTGAAGCTTTCTTT
CDR3 protein: CASTRQGDGTEAFF

D gene: TRBD1
J gene: TRBJ2-7
clone size: once
V gene: TRBV5-1
CDR3 DNA: TGCGCCAGCAGCCCCACTGGCAGGGGGAGCGAGCAGTACTTC
CDR3 protein: CASSPTGRGSEQYF

D gene: TRBD2
J gene: TRBJ2-4
clone size: NA
V gene: TRBV5-4
CDR3 DNA: TGTGCCAGCAGCTTGGGCGGGACTATGAACCCAAACATTCAGTACTTC
CDR3 protein: CASSLGGTMNPNIQYF

D gene: TRBD1
J gene: TRBJ1-2
clone size: NA
V gene: TRBV10-3
CDR3 DNA: TGTGCCATCAGCCCGGGACAGGGTAGCTGGGGCTACACCTTC
CDR3 protein: CAISPGQGSWGYTF

D gene: TRBD2
J gene: TRBJ2-2
clone size: many
V gene: TRBV7-2
CDR3 DNA: TGTGCCAGCAGCCCTAGCGGCGGGAACACCGGGGAGCTGTTTTTT
CDR3 protein: CASSPSGGNTGELFF